This T cell receptor (beta chain) derives from a study of regulatory T cells in long-lasting Graves disease. Time point described: persistent/refractory GD, antithyroid drugs over 5 years with positive TRAb. RNA extracted from PBMCs served as the sequencing template. Arm-PCR of CDR3 regions and iRepertoire HTBI primers were the basis on which TCR beta libraries were built. A single record per CDR3 protein comes from TCRdb applying MiXCR to the multiplex PCR reads. The sample records about 470,000 distinct CDR3 sequences, less than 25% being singletons. The study, taken as a whole, reports: The study examined only peripheral blood, not thyroid tissue.

Many counts were recorded for this clonotype. Its antigen is not known. This receptor was identified in a female donor with Graves disease. Sequencing used peripheral blood mononuclear cells (PBMCs), obtained when the disease was refractory, from a patient treated with antithyroid drugs.

The CDR3 sequence: CASSLRNRDGNQPQHF. Here the CDR3 DNA reads TGTGCCAGCAGTTTAAGGAACAGGGATGGTAATCAGCCCCAGCATTTT. The rearrangement links TRBV12-3 or TRBV12-4 to TRBJ1-5; TRBD1 is a possible D gene (6 bases). The CDR3 covers 16 residues. V gave up 2 bases and J gave up 4 bases, with 15 bases separating them.